The source of this TCR beta chain is a study of human T cells and chemical hapten exposure. The length of the CDR3 is 16 residues. CDR1 and CDR2 from the germline V gene are MNHEY and SVGAGI. The V and J ends lost 2 bases and 8 bases, in that order; junction bases with no gene match: 11. At least ten counts were recorded for this clonotype. MiXCR was run by TCRdb on the RACE reads, yielding one entry per CDR3 protein. This sample has over 85,000 distinct CDR3 sequences, with approximately 9.3% found just once. The time point was: patch test 2, 6 weeks after DPC sensitization. Indicated treatment: therapeutic diphenylcyclopropenone sensitization with weekly scalp DPC.

The source is a woman aged 40 to 55 with alopecia areata. Some clones in this sample may be carry-over from other donors' samples. The material was whole blood, obtained in connection with sensitization to the hapten diphenylcyclopropenone (DPC). This chain joins TRBV6-5 and TRBJ1-3, with TRBD1 matching over 8 bases. Here the CDR3 reads CASSYGSTGGSYTIYF. In DNA form, the CDR3 reads TGTGCCAGCAGTTACGGGTCAACAGGGGGGTCTTACACCATATATTTT.